The clone carrying this TCR beta chain was recorded many times. From RNA transcripts, TCR beta CDR3 regions were amplified. Using the HTBI primer set, a first-round RT-PCR was run on the TCR CDR3. TCRdb reanalysed the multiplex PCR reads using MiXCR and keeps one entry per CDR3 protein. In the table there are some 760,000 distinct CDR3 sequences, about 14% of which are singletons. The source of the sample is a study of T cells in Graves' hyperthyroidism and ophthalmopathy. The CDR3 loop spans 15 amino acids. V dropped 1 base and J dropped 0 bases, with 7 bases sitting between them. Germline CDR1 reads SGHTA; CDR2 reads FQGNSA.

Material: blood. The source of this sequence is a woman between 18 and 29 years old with Graves' hyperthyroidism. The chain recombines TRBV7-2 with TRBJ2-1, with D uncertain. CDR3: CASSLGPASYNEQFF. Written as DNA, the CDR3 is TGTGCCAGCAGCTTAGGCCCCGCCTCCTACAATGAGCAGTTCTTC.